The 18 T cell receptor beta chains below were found in one sample sequenced in a study of response to subunit inactivated influenza vaccine. A single record per CDR3 protein comes from TCRdb applying MiXCR to the RT-PCR reads. The data contain 700,000 to 900,000 distinct CDR3 sequences, around 20% of them singletons. The sequenced sample was PBMCs from blood, obtained less than 6 days after vaccination. These TCRs come from a man between 50 and 59 years old who received an inactivated influenza vaccine.

This clonotype was recorded at least ten times. The V and J genes are TRBV28 and TRBJ2-2, with 9 nucleotides matching TRBD1. V dropped 5 bases and J dropped 7; count of bases not matched to a gene: 8. The CDR3 sequence is 15 residues long. In germline, CDR1 is MDHEN, CDR2 SYDVKM. The CDR3 DNA is TGTGCCAGCAGTCGCGGGACAGGGACTGGCGGGGAGCTGTTTTTT. Protein: CASSRGTGTGGELFF.

This rearrangement joins TRBV24-1 to TRBJ2-1; 8 bases match TRBD1. Germline CDR1 and CDR2: KGHDR and SFDVKD. The CDR3 runs 15 residues. Losses at the gene ends were 4 bases for V and 4 bases for J; bases not matched to a gene: 5. CDR3: CATSEQDRDYNEQFF. In DNA, the CDR3 is TGTGCCACCAGTGAACAGGACAGGGATTACAATGAGCAGTTCTTC.

V is TRBV3-1 and J is TRBJ2-1; no clear D gene. CDR3 length: 12 residues. The germline CDR1 and CDR2 sequences are LGHDT and YNNKEL (reference sequence). Trimming stripped 6 bases from V and 8 bases from J, with 11 bases between. CDR3 nucleotides: TGTGCCAGCAGATGCGACATGTATGAGCAGTTCTTC. Encoded protein: CASRCDMYEQFF.

V gene TRBV20-1 combines with J gene TRBJ2-7; 10 nucleotides match TRBD2. Germline values: CDR1 DFQATT, CDR2 SNEGSKA (reference sequence). The CDR3 is made up of 15 amino acids. V trimming: 1 base; J trimming: 4 bases; junction bases outside the gene matches: 7. The CDR3 reads CSARAASGRGYEQYF. The CDR3 DNA reads TGCAGTGCTAGAGCGGCTAGCGGGAGAGGTTACGAGCAGTACTTC.

The chain combines TRBV6-5 with TRBJ2-1; 12 bases map to TRBD2. V shed 2 bases and J 6 bases; nucleotides not matched to a gene: 5. Germline V gene data show CDR1 as MNHEY and CDR2 as SVGAGI. This CDR3 is 16 amino acids long. The DNA for the CDR3 is TGTGCCAGCAGTTACCCCCTAGCGGGAGGGAGCAATGAGCAGTTCTTC. Protein: CASSYPLAGGSNEQFF.

This clonotype was observed a few times. The genes are TRBV7-9 and TRBJ2-5; 11 bases are a match to TRBD1. CDR1 and CDR2 (germline): SEHNR, FQNEAQ (reference sequence). The CDR3 covers 16 residues. V lost 5 bases to trimming and J lost 3 bases; unmatched junction nucleotides: 8. The CDR3 sequence: CASSLSPGQGEETQYF. CDR3 bases: TGTGCCAGCAGCCTCTCGCCGGGACAGGGGGAAGAGACCCAGTACTTC.

This chain links TRBV12-3 or TRBV12-4 with TRBJ1-6; D unresolved. V dropped 8 bases and J dropped 0 bases, with 14 bases sitting between them. The CDR3 sequence is 16 residues long. The CDR3 spells CASGSLRSSYNSPLHF. CDR3 in DNA: TGTGCCAGCGGGTCTCTCAGGAGCTCCTATAATTCACCCCTCCACTTT.

The chain carries TRBV6-2 or TRBV6-3 and TRBJ2-5, with TRBD1 matching 7 bases. From germline, CDR1 is MNHEY and CDR2 SVGEGT. J was trimmed by 0 bases and V by 7 bases; bases with no gene match: 5. There are 14 residues in the CDR3. The CDR3 coding sequence is TGTGCCAGCACCGACAGGGTATACCAAGAGACCCAGTACTTC. Amino acid sequence: CASTDRVYQETQYF.

The rearrangement links TRBV12-3 or TRBV12-4 to TRBJ2-3; D is unclear. Trimming removed 0 bases from V and 0 bases from J, with 7 bases in between. The CDR3 totals 15 residues. The CDR3: CASSLAHTSTDTQYF. In DNA form, the CDR3 reads TGTGCCAGCAGTTTAGCCCATACTAGCACAGATACGCAGTATTTT.

This chain joins TRBV7-2 and TRBJ2-7, with TRBD2 matching over 7 bases. CDR1 and CDR2 from the germline V gene are SGHTA and FQGNSA. V lost 5 bases to trimming and J lost 3 bases; unmatched junction nucleotides: 10. The CDR3 runs to 15 residues. The CDR3 loop reads CASSRSGGGYYEQYF. CDR3 DNA: TGTGCCAGCAGCCGATCGGGGGGAGGGTACTACGAGCAGTACTTC.

In its sample, this clonotype was seen a few times. The J gene is TRBJ2-1, the V gene TRBV28, with 13 positions matching TRBD2. Germline V gene sequence: CDR1 MDHEN, CDR2 SYDVKM. The CDR3 is made up of 15 amino acids. The J segment lost 16 bases and the V segment lost 3 bases, leaving 12 bases of the junction unmatched. CDR3 sequence reads: CASSLPGTSGTTGFF. In DNA form, the CDR3 reads TGTGCCAGCAGTTTGCCCGGGACTAGCGGGACCACCGGCTTCTTC. The entire variable domain, with the rest obtained from reference TRBV28 and TRBJ2-1, is as follows: DVKVTQSSRYLVKRTGEKVFLECVQDMDHENMFWYRQDPGLGLRLIYFSYDVKMKEKGDIPEGYSVSREKKERFSLILESASTNQTSMYLCASSLPGTSGTTGFFGPGTRLTVL.

This chain connects TRBV7-2 to TRBJ2-3; 15 nucleotides align to TRBD2. The J segment lost 5 bases and the V segment lost 5 bases, leaving 5 bases of the junction unmatched. The CDR3 runs 16 residues. Germline loops: CDR1 SGHTA, CDR2 FQGNSA. The CDR3 sequence: CASSRTSGGVQDTQYF. The CDR3 nucleotides are TGTGCCAGCAGCCGGACTAGCGGGGGGGTGCAAGATACGCAGTATTTT.

The chain is built from TRBV5-5 and TRBJ1-2; D possibly corresponds to TRBD1 (5 bases). V was pared by 0 bases and J by 7 bases, with 13 bases between. The CDR3 runs to 14 residues. Germline V CDR1 and CDR2: SGHKS, YYEKEE (reference sequence). CDR3 nucleotides: TGTGCCAGCAGCTTGGAAACAGGCCCGAGTGGCTACACCTTC. Translation: CASSLETGPSGYTF.

V gene TRBV6-5 combines with J gene TRBJ2-1; possible D gene TRBD1, 5 bases. This CDR3 has 13 residues. Germline V lookup: CDR1 MNHEY, CDR2 SVGAGI. V was shortened by 2 bases and J by 7 bases, with 9 bases between the two germline ends. CDR3 in DNA: TGTGCCAGCAGTTACGCAGGGAAGAATGAGCAGTTCTTC. Translation gives CASSYAGKNEQFF.

This clonotype was seen only a few times. The rearrangement uses TRBV10-3 and TRBJ2-1; 8 bases line up with TRBD1. Losses at the gene ends were 0 bases for V and 9 bases for J; bases not matched to a gene: 10. The CDR3 length is 16 residues. The germline V gene encodes CDR1 ENHRY and CDR2 SYGVKD. The CDR3 sequence is CAISESARGPLREQFF. The CDR3, as DNA: TGTGCCATCAGTGAGTCGGCCAGGGGGCCCCTTCGTGAGCAGTTCTTC.

This clonotype has at least ten counts. V is TRBV12-3 or TRBV12-4 and J is TRBJ2-4; 9 bases are shared with TRBD1. This CDR3 is built from 15 residues. The trim removed 5 bases at V and 8 bases at J, leaving 10 bases unmatched. The CDR3 spells CASSPIGQGTHIQYF. CDR3 DNA: TGTGCCAGCAGTCCAATCGGACAGGGGACCCACATTCAGTACTTC.

This clonotype was seen at least ten times. J is TRBJ2-7 and V is TRBV7-9; D unclear. From germline, CDR1 is SEHNR and CDR2 FQNEAQ (reference sequence). V dropped 4 bases and J dropped 3 bases, with 7 bases sitting between them. The CDR3 is 12 amino acids. In DNA, the CDR3 is TGTGCCAGCAGCTCGACGGACTACGAGCAGTACTTC. This gives the protein CASSSTDYEQYF.

This clonotype was seen repeatedly, ten times or more. The genes are TRBV4-1 and TRBJ1-5; weak D call: TRBD1 (5 bases). The CDR3 spans 15 residues. Per germline, CDR1 MGHRA and CDR2 YSYEKL. Trimming shortened V by 0 bases and J by 6 bases, and 12 bases separated the two germline ends. The CDR3 loop is CASSQDRRGSQPQHF. In DNA form, the CDR3 reads TGCGCCAGCAGCCAAGATCGGAGGGGCTCTCAGCCCCAGCATTTT.